The entry below gives a single TCR beta chain sequence along with its context. What it binds is unknown. This entry belongs to a study of monozygotic twins with inflammatory bowel disease. A total RNA quantity of roughly 3.5 ug went into each TCR library. TCRdb re-called the 5' RACE reads and shows each CDR3 protein once, DNA omitted. The sample table sets out approximately 100,000 distinct CDR3 sequences. This CDR3 has 15 amino acids. The germline gives CDR1 DFQATT, CDR2 SNEGSKA (reference sequence). Study conclusions and caveats: Individual T cell subtypes were not distinguishable. Similarity of repertoires did not differ between concordant and discordant twins, possibly from limited power.

The sample was blood. The sequence was collected from a human donor with ulcerative colitis or Crohn's disease, or a healthy co-twin of an affected twin (not recorded which). The chain uses TRBV20-1 and TRBJ2-2; TCRdb selects TRBD2, and the lack of DNA leaves this call unchecked. The CDR3 loop reads CSAHKGLANTGELFF.